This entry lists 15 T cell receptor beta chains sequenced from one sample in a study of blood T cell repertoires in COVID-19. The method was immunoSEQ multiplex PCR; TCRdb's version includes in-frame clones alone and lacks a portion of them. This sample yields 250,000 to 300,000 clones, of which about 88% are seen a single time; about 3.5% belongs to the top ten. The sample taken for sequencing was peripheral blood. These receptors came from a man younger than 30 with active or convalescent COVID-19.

The CDR3 DNA sequence: TGTGCCAGCAGTTTATCCGCGCGGGAGCTGTTTTTT. Translated: CASSLSARELFF. The chain combines TRBV28 with TRBJ2-2; D remains unclear. Germline V gene sequence: CDR1 MDHEN, CDR2 SYDVKM. This CDR3 contains 12 residues. V lost 1 base, J lost 9 bases, and 6 bases lay in between. The full variable domain, completed using reference TRBV28 and TRBJ2-2, is DVKVTQSSRYLVKRTGEKVFLECVQDMDHENMFWYRQDPGLGLRLIYFSYDVKMKEKGDIPEGYSVSREKKERFSLILESASTNQTSMYLCASSLSARELFFGEGSRLTVL.

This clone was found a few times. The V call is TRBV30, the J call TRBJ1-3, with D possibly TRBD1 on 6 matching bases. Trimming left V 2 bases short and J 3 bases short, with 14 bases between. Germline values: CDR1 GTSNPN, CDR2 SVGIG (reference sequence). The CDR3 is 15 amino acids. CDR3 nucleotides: TGTGCCTGGAGTCCCTCCAGGACAGTTGGAAACACCATATATTTT. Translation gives CAWSPSRTVGNTIYF. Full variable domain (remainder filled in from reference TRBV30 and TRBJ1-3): SQTIHQWPATLVQPVGSPLSLECTVEGTSNPNLYWYRQAAGRGLQLLFYSVGIGQISSEVPQNLSASRPQDRQFILSSKKLLLSDSGFYLCAWSPSRTVGNTIYFGEGSWLTVV.

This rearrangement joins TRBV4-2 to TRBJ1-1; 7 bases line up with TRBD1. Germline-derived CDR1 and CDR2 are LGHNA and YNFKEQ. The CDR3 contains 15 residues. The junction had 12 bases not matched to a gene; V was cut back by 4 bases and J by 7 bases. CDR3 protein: CASSPRHPGQSEAFF. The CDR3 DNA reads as TGTGCCAGCAGCCCAAGACACCCGGGACAGAGTGAAGCTTTCTTT.

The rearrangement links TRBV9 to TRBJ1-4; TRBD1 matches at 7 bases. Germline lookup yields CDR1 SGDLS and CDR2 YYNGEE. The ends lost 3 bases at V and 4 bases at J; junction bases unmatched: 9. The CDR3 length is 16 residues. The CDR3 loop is CASSAQRQGGNEKLFF. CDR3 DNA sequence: TGTGCCAGCAGCGCCCAACGACAGGGAGGTAATGAAAAACTGTTTTTT.

CDR3: CASSLGWGGRTDTQYF. The CDR3 bases are TGCGCCAGCAGCTTGGGCTGGGGGGGCCGGACAGATACGCAGTATTTT. The chain links TRBV5-1 to TRBJ2-3; D may be TRBD2 (7 bases). The CDR3 contains 16 residues. V was cut by 0 bases and J by 3 bases, with 14 bases left in between. The germline V gene encodes CDR1 SGHRS and CDR2 YFSETQ. The whole variable domain, filled in from reference TRBV5-1 and TRBJ2-3, reads KAGVTQTPRYLIKTRGQQVTLSCSPISGHRSVSWYQQTPGQGLQFLFEYFSETQRNKGNFPGRFSGRQFSNSRSEMNVSTLELGDSALYLCASSLGWGGRTDTQYFGPGTRLTVL.

The chain's CDR3 is CASKAEGFGSPLHF. The CDR3 DNA reads TGTGCCAGCAAGGCGGAGGGGTTTGGTTCACCCCTCCACTTT. The chain links TRBV10-3 to TRBJ1-6; tentative D call: TRBD1 (5 bases). V gave up 10 bases and J gave up 9 bases, with 19 bases separating them. The CDR3 is made up of 14 amino acids. Germline CDR1 reads ENHRY; CDR2 reads SYGVKD.

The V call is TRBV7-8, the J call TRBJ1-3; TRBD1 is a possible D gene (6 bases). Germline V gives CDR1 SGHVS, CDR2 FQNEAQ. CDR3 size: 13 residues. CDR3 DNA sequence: TGTGCGACAGCACAGGGTGCTGGAAACACCATATATTTT. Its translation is CATAQGAGNTIYF. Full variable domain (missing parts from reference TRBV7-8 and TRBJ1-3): GAGVSQSPRYKVAKRGQDVALRCDPISGHVSLFWYQQALGQGPEFLTYFQNEAQLDKSGLPSDRFFAERPEGSVSTLKIQRTQQEDSAVYLCATAQGAGNTIYFGEGSWLTVV.

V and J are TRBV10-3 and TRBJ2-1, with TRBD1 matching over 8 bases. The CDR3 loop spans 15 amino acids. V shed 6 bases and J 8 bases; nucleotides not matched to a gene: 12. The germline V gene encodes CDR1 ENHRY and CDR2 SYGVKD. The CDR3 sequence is CAIRGSRGPPYEQFF. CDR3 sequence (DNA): TGTGCCATCAGGGGCTCCAGGGGGCCTCCGTATGAGCAGTTCTTC.

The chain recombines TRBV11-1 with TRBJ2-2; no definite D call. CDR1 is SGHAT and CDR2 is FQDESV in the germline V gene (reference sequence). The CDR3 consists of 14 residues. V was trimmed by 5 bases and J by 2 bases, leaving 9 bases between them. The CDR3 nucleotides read TGTGCCAGCAGCGTACACAGAAACACCGGGGAGCTGTTTTTT. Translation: CASSVHRNTGELFF.

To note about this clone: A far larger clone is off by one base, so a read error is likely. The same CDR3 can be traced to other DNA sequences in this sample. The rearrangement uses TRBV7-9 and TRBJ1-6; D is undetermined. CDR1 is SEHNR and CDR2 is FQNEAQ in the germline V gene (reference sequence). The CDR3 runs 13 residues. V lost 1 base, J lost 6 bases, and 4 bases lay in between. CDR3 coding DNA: TGTGCCAGCAGCTTAGACAGTAATTCACCCCTCCACTTT. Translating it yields CASSLDSNSPLHF.

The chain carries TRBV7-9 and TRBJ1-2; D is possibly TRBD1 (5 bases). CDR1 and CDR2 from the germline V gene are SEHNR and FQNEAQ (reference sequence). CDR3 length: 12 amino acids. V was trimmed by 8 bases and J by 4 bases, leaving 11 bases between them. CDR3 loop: CASPGLPYGYTF. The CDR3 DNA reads TGTGCCAGCCCGGGACTGCCCTATGGCTACACCTTC.

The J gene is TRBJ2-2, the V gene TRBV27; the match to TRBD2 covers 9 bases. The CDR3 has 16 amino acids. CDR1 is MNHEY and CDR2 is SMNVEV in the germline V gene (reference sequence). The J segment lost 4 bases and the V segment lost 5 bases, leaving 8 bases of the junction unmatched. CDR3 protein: CASSRYSGSFTGELFF. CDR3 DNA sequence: TGTGCCAGCAGTCGTTATAGCGGGAGTTTCACCGGGGAGCTGTTTTTT.

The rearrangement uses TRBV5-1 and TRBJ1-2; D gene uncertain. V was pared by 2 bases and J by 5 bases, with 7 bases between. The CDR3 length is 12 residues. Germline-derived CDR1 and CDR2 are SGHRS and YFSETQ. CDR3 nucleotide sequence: TGCGCCAGCAGCTTCTATGATTATGGCTACACCTTC. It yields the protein CASSFYDYGYTF.

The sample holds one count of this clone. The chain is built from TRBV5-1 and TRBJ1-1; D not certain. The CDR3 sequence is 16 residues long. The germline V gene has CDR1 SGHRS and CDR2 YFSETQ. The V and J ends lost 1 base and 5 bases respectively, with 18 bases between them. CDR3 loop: CASSLNPPGEETEAFF. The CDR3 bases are TGCGCCAGCAGCTTGAATCCTCCTGGGGAGGAGACTGAAGCTTTCTTT.

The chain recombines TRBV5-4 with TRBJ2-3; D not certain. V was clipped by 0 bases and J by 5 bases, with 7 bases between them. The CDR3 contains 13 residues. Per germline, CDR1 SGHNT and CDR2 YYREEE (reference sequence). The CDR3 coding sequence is TGTGCCAGCAGCTTGGACCCGGGAGATACGCAGTATTTT. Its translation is CASSLDPGDTQYF.